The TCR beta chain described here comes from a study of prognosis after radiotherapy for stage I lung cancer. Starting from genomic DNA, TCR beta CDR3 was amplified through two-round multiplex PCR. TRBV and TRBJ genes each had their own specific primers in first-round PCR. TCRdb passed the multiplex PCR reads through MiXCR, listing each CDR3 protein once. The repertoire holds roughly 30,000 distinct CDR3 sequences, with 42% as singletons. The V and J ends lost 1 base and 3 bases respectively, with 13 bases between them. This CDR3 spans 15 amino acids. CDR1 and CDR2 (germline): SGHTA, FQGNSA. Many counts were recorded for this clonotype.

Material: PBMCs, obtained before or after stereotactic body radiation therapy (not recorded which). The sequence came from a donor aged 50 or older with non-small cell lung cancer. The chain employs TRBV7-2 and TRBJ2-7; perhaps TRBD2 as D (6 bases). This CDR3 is CASSLGRTGSYEQYF. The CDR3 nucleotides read TGTGCCAGCAGCTTAGGTCGAACCGGGAGCTACGAGCAGTACTTC.